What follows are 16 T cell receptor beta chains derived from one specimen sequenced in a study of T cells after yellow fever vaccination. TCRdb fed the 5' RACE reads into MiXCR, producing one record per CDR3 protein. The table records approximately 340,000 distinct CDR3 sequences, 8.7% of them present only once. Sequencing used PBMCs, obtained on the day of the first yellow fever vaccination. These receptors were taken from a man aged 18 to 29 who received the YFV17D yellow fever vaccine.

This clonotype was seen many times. The CDR3 protein is CASSPSRGRSPNEQFF. DNA for the CDR3: TGCGCCAGCAGCCCAAGTCGGGGAAGGTCCCCCAATGAGCAGTTCTTC. The rearrangement uses TRBV5-1 and TRBJ2-1, with D perhaps TRBD2 (5 bases). The ends were cut back, 4 bases at V and 6 bases at J, with 20 bases in the middle. The CDR3 is 16 amino acids. From germline, CDR1 is SGHRS and CDR2 YFSETQ.

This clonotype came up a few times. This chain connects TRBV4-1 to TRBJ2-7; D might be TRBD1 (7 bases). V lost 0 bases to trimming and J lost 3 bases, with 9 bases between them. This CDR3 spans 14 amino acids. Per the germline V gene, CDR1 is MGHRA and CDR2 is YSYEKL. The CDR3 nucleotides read TGCGCCAGCAGCCAAGATCAGGGGGGCTACGAGCAGTACGTC. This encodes CASSQDQGGYEQYV.

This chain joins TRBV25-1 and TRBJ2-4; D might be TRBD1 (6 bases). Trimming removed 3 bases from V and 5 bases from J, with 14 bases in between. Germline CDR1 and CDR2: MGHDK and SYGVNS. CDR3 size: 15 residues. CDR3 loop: CASSESGWGQNIQYF. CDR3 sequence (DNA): TGTGCCAGCAGTGAGTCCGGCTGGGGGCAAAACATTCAGTACTTC. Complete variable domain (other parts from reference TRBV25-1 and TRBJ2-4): EADIYQTPRYLVIGTGKKITLECSQTMGHDKMYWYQQDPGMELHLIHYSYGVNSTEKGDLSSESTVSRIRTEHFPLTLESARPSHTSQYLCASSESGWGQNIQYFGAGTRLSVL.

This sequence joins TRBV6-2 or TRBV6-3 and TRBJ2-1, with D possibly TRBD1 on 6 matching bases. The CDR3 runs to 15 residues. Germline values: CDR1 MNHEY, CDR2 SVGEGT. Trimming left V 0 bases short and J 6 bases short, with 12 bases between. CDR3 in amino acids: CASSYSGAGLNEQFF. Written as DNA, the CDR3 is TGTGCCAGCAGTTACTCGGGGGCAGGGCTCAATGAGCAGTTCTTC.

The CDR3, as DNA: TGTGCTAGTGGTTTGCCTCCGGGACCGGGAGTCGGTGGCTACACCTTC. Translated, it gives CASGLPPGPGVGGYTF. The V call is TRBV12-5, the J call TRBJ1-2; weak D call: TRBD1 (5 bases). Germline lookup yields CDR1 LGHNT and CDR2 FRNRAP. Trimming stripped 2 bases from V and 7 bases from J, with 20 bases between. The CDR3 covers 16 residues.

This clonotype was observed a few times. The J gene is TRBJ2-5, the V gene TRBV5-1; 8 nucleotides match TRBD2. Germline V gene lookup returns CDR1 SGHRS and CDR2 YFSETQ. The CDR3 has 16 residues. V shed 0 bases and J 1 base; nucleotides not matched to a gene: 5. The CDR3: CASSLAGGAGQETQYF. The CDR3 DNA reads TGCGCCAGCAGCTTGGCCGGGGGGGCTGGCCAAGAGACCCAGTACTTC.

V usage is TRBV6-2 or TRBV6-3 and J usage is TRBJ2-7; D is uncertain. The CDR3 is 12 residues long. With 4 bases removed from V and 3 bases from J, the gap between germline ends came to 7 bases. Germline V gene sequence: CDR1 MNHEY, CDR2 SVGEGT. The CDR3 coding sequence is TGTGCCAGCAGTTTTAACTACTACGAGCAGTACGTC. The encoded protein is CASSFNYYEQYV.

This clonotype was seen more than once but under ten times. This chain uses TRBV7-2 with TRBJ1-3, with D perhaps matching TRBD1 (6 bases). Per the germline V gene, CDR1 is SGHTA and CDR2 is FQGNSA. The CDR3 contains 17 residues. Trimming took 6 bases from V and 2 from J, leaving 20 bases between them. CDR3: CASRCRLWDTAGNTIYF. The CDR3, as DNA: TGTGCCAGCAGATGTCGTCTTTGGGACACCGCTGGAAACACCATATATTTT. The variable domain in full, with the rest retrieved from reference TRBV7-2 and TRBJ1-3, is GAGVSQSPSNKVTEKGKDVELRCDPISGHTALYWYRQSLGQGLEFLIYFQGNSAPDKSGLPSDRFSAERTGGSVSTLTIQRTQQEDSAVYLCASRCRLWDTAGNTIYFGEGSWLTVV.

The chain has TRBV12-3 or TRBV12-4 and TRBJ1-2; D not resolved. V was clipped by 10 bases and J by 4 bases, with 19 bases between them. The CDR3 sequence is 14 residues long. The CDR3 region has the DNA TGTGCCACTCGATTTTCGGGCGGCGCCTATGGCTACACCTTC. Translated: CATRFSGGAYGYTF.

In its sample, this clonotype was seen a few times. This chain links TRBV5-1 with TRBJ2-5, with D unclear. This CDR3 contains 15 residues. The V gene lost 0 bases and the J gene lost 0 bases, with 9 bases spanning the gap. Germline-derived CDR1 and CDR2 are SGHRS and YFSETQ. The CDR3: CASSLDNWNQETQYF. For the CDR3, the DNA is TGCGCCAGCAGCTTGGATAATTGGAACCAAGAGACCCAGTACTTC.

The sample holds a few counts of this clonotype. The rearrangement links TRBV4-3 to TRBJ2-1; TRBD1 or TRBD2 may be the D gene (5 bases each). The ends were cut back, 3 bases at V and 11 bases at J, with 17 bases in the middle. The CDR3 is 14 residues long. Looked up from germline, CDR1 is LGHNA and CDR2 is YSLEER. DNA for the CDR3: TGCGCCAGCAGCCAGGATCCGGGGCCCGGAAAGCAGTTCTTC. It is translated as CASSQDPGPGKQFF.

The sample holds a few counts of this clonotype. For the CDR3, the DNA is TGTGCCAGCAGCCGTACGGGGGTAGATACGCAGTATTTT. Its protein is CASSRTGVDTQYF. The chain is built from TRBV7-2 and TRBJ2-3; a weak D match, TRBD2 (6 bases). Deletions cut 5 bases from V and 5 bases from J, with 11 bases between. Germline-derived CDR1 and CDR2 are SGHTA and FQGNSA. The CDR3 runs to 13 residues.

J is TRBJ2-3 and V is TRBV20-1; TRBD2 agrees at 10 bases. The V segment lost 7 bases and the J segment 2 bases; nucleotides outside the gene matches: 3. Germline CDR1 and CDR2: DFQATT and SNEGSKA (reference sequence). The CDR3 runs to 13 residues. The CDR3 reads CSVSGGNTDTQYF. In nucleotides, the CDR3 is TGCAGTGTTAGCGGGGGGAACACAGATACGCAGTATTTT.

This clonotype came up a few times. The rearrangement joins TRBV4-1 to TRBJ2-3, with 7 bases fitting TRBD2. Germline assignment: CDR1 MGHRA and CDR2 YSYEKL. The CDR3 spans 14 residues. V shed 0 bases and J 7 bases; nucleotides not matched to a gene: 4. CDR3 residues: CASSQDRDYHTQYF. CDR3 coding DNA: TGCGCCAGCAGCCAAGATCGGGACTATCATACGCAGTATTTT.

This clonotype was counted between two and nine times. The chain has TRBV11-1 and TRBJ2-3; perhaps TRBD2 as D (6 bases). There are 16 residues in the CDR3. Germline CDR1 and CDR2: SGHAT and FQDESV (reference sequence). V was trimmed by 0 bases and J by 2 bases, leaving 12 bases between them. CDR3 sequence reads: CASSLARGRATDTQYF. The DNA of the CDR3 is TGTGCCAGCAGCTTAGCGCGGGGCAGGGCCACAGATACGCAGTATTTT. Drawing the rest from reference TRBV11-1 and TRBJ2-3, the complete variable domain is EAEVAQSPRYKITEKSQAVAFWCDPISGHATLYWYRQILGQGPELLVQFQDESVVDDSQLPKDRFSAERLKGVDSTLKIQPAELGDSAMYLCASSLARGRATDTQYFGPGTRLTVL.

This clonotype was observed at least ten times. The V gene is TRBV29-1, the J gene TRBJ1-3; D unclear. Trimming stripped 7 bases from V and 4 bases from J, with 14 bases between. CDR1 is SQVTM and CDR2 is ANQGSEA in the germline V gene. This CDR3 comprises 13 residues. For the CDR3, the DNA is TGCAGCGCCGCCGGAGCCATCGGAAACACCATATATTTT. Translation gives CSAAGAIGNTIYF.